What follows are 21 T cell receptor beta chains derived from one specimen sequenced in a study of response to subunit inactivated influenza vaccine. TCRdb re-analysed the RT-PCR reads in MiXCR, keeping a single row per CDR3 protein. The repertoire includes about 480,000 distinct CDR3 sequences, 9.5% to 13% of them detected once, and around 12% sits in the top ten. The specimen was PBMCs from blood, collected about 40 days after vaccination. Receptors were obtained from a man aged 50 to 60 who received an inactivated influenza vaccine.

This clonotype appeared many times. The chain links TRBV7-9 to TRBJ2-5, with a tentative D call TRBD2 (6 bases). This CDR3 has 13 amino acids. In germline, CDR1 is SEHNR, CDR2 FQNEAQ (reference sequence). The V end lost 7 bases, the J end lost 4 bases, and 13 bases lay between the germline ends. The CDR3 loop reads CASTPQGGETQYF. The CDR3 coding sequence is TGTGCCAGCACCCCCCAGGGAGGAGAGACCCAGTACTTC. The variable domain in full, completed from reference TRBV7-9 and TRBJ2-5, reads DTGVSQNPRHKITKRGQNVTFRCDPISEHNRLYWYRQTLGQGPEFLTYFQNEAQLEKSRLLSDRFSAERPKGSFSTLEIQRTEQGDSAMYLCASTPQGGETQYFGPGTRLLVL.

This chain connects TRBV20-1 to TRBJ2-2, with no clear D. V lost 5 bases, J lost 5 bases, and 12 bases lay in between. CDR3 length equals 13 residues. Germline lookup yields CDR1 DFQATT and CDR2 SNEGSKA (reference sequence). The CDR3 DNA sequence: TGCAGTGCTTACGGGTGGTCGACCGGGGAGCTGTTTTTT. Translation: CSAYGWSTGELFF.

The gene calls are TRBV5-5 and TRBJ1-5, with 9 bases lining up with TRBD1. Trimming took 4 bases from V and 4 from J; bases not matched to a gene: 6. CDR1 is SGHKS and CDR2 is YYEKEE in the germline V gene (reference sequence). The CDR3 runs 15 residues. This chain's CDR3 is CASSGQGSPNQPQHF. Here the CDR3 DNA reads TGTGCCAGCAGCGGACAGGGGTCCCCTAATCAGCCCCAGCATTTT. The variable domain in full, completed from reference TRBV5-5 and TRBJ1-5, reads DAGVTQSPTHLIKTRGQQVTLRCSPISGHKSVSWYQQVLGQGPQFIFQYYEKEERGRGNFPDRFSARQFPNYSSELNVNALLLGDSALYLCASSGQGSPNQPQHFGDGTRLSIL.

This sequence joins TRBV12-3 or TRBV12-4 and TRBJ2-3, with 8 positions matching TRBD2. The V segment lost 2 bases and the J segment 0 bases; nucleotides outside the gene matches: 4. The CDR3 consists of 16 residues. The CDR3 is CASSLFSGVSTDTQYF. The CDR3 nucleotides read TGTGCCAGCAGTTTATTTAGCGGGGTGAGCACAGATACGCAGTATTTT.

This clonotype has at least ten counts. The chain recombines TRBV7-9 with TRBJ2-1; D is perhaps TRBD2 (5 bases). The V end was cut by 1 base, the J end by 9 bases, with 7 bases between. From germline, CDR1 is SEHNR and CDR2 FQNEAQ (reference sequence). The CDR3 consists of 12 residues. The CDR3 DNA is TGTGCCAGCAGCTTAGGACGGGGTGAGCAGTTCTTC. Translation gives CASSLGRGEQFF.

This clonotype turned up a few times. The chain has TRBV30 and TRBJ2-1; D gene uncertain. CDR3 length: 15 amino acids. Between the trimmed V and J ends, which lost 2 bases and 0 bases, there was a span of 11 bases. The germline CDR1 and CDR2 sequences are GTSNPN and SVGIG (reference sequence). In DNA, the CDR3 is TGTGCCTGGAGTATGGGTCAGAGCTCCTACAATGAGCAGTTCTTC. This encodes CAWSMGQSSYNEQFF.

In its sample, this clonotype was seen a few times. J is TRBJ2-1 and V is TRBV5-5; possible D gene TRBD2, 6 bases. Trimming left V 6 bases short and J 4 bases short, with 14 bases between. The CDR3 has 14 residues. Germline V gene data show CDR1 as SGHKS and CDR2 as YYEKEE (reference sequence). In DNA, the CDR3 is TGTGCCAGCACCCTGGCGCGGGATTACAATGAGCAGTTCTTC. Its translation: CASTLARDYNEQFF.

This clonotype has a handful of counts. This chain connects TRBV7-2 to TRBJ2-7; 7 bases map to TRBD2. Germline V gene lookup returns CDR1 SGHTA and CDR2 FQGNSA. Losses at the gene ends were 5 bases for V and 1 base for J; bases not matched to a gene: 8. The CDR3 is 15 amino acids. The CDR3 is CASSQWGGPSYEQYF. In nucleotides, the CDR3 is TGTGCCAGCAGCCAATGGGGGGGACCTTCCTACGAGCAGTACTTC.

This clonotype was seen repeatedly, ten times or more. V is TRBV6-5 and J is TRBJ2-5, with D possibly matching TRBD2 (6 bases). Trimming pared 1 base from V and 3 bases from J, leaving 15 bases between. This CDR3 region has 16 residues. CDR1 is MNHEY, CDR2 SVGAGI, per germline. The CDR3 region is CASSYFFRENEETQYF. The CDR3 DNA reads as TGTGCCAGCAGTTACTTCTTCCGGGAGAATGAAGAGACCCAGTACTTC.

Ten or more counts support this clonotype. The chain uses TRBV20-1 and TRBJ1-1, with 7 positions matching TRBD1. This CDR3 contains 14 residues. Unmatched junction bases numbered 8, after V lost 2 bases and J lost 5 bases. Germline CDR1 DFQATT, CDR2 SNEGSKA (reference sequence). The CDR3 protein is CSARRGQAITEAFF. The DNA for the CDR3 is TGCAGTGCTAGACGCGGACAGGCGATTACTGAAGCTTTCTTT.

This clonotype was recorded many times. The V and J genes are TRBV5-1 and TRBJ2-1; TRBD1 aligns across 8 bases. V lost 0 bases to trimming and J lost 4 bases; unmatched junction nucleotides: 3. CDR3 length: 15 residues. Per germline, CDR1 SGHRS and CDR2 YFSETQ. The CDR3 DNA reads TGCGCCAGCAGCTTGGCGGGACAGGAATACAATGAGCAGTTCTTC. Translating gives CASSLAGQEYNEQFF.

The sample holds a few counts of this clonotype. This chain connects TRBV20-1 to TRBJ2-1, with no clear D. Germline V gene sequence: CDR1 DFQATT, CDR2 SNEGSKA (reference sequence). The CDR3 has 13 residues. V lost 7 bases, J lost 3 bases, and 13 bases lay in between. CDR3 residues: CSGYRADYNEQFF. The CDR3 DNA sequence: TGCAGTGGTTATCGGGCAGACTACAATGAGCAGTTCTTC.

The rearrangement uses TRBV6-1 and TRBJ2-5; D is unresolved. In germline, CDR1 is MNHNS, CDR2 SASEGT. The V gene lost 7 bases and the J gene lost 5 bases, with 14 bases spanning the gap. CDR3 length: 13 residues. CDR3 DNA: TGTGCCAGCAAACGGACGGTGGGGGAGACCCAGTACTTC. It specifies CASKRTVGETQYF.

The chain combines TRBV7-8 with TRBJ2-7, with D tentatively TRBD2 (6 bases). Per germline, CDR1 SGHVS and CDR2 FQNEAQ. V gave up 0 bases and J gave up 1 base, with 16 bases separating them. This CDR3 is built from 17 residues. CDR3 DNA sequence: TGTGCCAGCAGCTTAGCAACTAGCTTGGGGGAGTCCTACGAGCAGTACTTC. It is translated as CASSLATSLGESYEQYF. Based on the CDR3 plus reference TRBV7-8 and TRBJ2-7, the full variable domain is GAGVSQSPRYKVAKRGQDVALRCDPISGHVSLFWYQQALGQGPEFLTYFQNEAQLDKSGLPSDRFFAERPEGSVSTLKIQRTQQEDSAVYLCASSLATSLGESYEQYFGPGTRLTVT.

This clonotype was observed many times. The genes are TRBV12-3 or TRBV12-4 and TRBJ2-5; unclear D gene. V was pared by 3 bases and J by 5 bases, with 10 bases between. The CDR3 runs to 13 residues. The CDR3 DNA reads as TGTGCCAGCAGTTTGTGGCAGATGGAGACCCAGTACTTC. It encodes CASSLWQMETQYF.

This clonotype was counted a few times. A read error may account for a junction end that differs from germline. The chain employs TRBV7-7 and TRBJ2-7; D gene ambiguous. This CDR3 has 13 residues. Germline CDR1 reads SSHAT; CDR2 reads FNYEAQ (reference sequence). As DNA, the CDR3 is TGTGCTAGCAGCTTGCGCTGGGGAAACGAGCAGTACTTC. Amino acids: CASSLRWGNEQYF.

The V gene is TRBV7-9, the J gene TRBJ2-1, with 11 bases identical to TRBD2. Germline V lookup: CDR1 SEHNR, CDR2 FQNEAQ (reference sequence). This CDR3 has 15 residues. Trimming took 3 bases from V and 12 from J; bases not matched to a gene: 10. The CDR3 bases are TGTGCCAGCAGCTTGCCAACTAGCGGGAGCCGTGGGCAGTTCTTC. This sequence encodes CASSLPTSGSRGQFF.

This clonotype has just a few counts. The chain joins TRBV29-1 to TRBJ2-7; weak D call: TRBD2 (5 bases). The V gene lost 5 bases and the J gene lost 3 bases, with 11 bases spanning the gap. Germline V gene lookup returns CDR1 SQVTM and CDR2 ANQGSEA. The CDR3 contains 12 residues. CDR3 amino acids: CSVLGSDYEQYF. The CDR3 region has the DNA TGCAGCGTTTTAGGGAGTGACTACGAGCAGTACTTC.

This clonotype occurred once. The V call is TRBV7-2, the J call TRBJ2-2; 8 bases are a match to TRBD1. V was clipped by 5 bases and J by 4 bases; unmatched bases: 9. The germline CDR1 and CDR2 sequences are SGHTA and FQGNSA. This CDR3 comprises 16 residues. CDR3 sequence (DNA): TGTGCCAGCAGCCCAAGACAGGGGATGAGCACCGGGGAGCTGTTTTTT. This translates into CASSPRQGMSTGELFF.

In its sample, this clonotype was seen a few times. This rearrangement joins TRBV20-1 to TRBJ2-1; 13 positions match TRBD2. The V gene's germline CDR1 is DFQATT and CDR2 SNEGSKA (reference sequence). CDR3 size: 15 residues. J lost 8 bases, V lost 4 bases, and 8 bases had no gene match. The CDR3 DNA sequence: TGCAGTGCTACTTCCGGGACTAGCGGGATCTATGAGCAGTTCTTC. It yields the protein CSATSGTSGIYEQFF.

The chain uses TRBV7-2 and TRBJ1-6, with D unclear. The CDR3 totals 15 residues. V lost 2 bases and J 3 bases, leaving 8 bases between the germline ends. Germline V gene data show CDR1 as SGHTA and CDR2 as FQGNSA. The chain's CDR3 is CASSLRQNYNSPLHF. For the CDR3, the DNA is TGTGCCAGCAGCTTACGACAAAACTATAATTCACCCCTCCACTTT.